Listed here are 16 T cell receptor beta chains from one sample, sequenced in a study of long-term antiretroviral therapy in people with HIV. Survey-level immunoSEQ v3.0 assays were run. The assay was immunoSEQ multiplex PCR, and TCRdb's table has in-frame clones only and misses some. The data show 15,000 to 20,000 clones, nearly 80% seen once. Sequenced material: unsorted PBMCs, taken 0.3 years after starting antiretroviral therapy. The receptors stem from a woman aged 45 to 65 with HIV.

The chain has TRBV7-3 and TRBJ1-2; D may be TRBD1 (6 bases). The CDR3 runs 13 residues. Germline V gives CDR1 SGHTA, CDR2 FQGTGA. Trimming took 5 bases from V and 10 from J, leaving 17 bases between them. The CDR3 DNA reads as TGTGCCAGCAGCATTAATAGACAGGCCGACTACACCTTC. Translated: CASSINRQADYTF.

The genes are TRBV5-1 and TRBJ1-2, with a weak D call TRBD1 (5 bases). The CDR3 is made up of 14 amino acids. Trimming stripped 2 bases from V and 7 bases from J, with 15 bases between. CDR1 and CDR2 from the germline V gene are SGHRS and YFSETQ. CDR3 amino acids: CASSFGLAGPGYTF. The CDR3 DNA sequence: TGCGCCAGCAGCTTCGGTTTGGCAGGGCCTGGCTACACCTTC.

V is TRBV30 and J is TRBJ2-3; D is unclear. Trimming took 2 bases from V and 6 from J, leaving 15 bases between them. The germline gives CDR1 GTSNPN, CDR2 SVGIG (reference sequence). CDR3 length equals 14 residues. The CDR3 is CAWSRTGDVDTQYF. The CDR3 region has the DNA TGTGCCTGGAGTCGGACCGGTGACGTTGATACGCAGTATTTT.

CDR3 amino acids: CASSEAAGRTDTQYF. CDR3 nucleotides: TGTGCCAGCAGTGAAGCGGCAGGGCGCACAGATACGCAGTATTTT. The rearrangement joins TRBV6-1 to TRBJ2-3; tentative D call: TRBD1 (5 bases). The CDR3 contains 15 residues. Per the germline V gene, CDR1 is MNHNS and CDR2 is SASEGT. The germline V and J ends were trimmed by 0 bases and 1 base, with 8 bases remaining between them.

J is TRBJ2-7 and V is TRBV13, with D perhaps TRBD1 (5 bases). From germline, CDR1 is PRHDT and CDR2 FYEKMQ (reference sequence). V lost 0 bases and J lost 3, with 6 bases in between. The CDR3 has 13 residues. CDR3 sequence reads: CASSLGGRYEQYF. The CDR3 nucleotides read TGTGCCAGCAGCTTAGGGGGGCGCTACGAGCAGTACTTC.

This rearrangement joins TRBV5-1 to TRBJ2-5; 14 nucleotides agree with TRBD2. The CDR3 covers 17 residues. Trimming removed 0 bases from V and 7 bases from J; junction bases left unmatched: 8. Germline CDR1 SGHRS, CDR2 YFSETQ. The DNA of the CDR3 is TGCGCCAGCAGCTTGGAAGGGACTAGCGGGGGCCGGGGGACCCAGTACTTC. It yields the protein CASSLEGTSGGRGTQYF.

In this sample, this clone turned up once. The rearrangement joins TRBV7-8 to TRBJ2-1; the D call may be TRBD1 or TRBD2 (5 bases each). Germline loops: CDR1 SGHVS, CDR2 FQNEAQ. Trimming took off 3 bases at V and 5 bases at J, with 17 bases between the two ends. CDR3 length equals 16 residues. CDR3 DNA sequence: TGTGCCAGCAGCTTTCCAGAGGGGCGAAAAGACAATGAGCAGTTCTTC. Its protein product is CASSFPEGRKDNEQFF.

The chain is built from TRBV14 and TRBJ2-2; D not resolved. Trimming left V 1 base short and J 6 bases short, with 6 bases between. The CDR3 runs 13 residues. The germline CDR1 and CDR2 sequences are SGHDN and FVKESK. DNA of the CDR3: TGTGCCAGCAGCCAAGTTCTGTCCGGGGAGCTGTTTTTT. Translating it yields CASSQVLSGELFF. The variable domain in full, completed from reference TRBV14 and TRBJ2-2, reads EAGVTQFPSHSVIEKGQTVTLRCDPISGHDNLYWYRRVMGKEIKFLLHFVKESKQDESGMPNNRFLAERTGGTYSTLKVQPAELEDSGVYFCASSQVLSGELFFGEGSRLTVL.

This clone was observed a handful of times. The chain recombines TRBV13 with TRBJ1-6, with a weak D call TRBD1 (6 bases). Germline assignment: CDR1 PRHDT and CDR2 FYEKMQ (reference sequence). V gave up 0 bases and J gave up 9 bases, with 12 bases separating them. This CDR3 region has 15 residues. The CDR3 here is CASSLGQGGSSPLHF. The CDR3 DNA reads as TGTGCCAGCAGCTTAGGACAGGGTGGTAGTTCACCCCTCCACTTT. The full variable domain, its missing parts supplied by reference TRBV13 and TRBJ1-6, is AAGVIQSPRHLIKEKRETATLKCYPIPRHDTVYWYQQGPGQDPQFLISFYEKMQSDKGSIPDRFSAQQFSDYHSELNMSSLELGDSALYFCASSLGQGGSSPLHFGNGTRLTVT.

J is TRBJ2-5 and V is TRBV9, with TRBD2 matching over 7 bases. The CDR3 has 15 amino acids. From germline, CDR1 is SGDLS and CDR2 YYNGEE. The ends lost 4 bases at V and 5 bases at J; junction bases unmatched: 11. The CDR3 region has the DNA TGTGCCAGCAGCCCTCACGGGGGGTCGGGGGAGACCCAGTACTTC. The encoded protein is CASSPHGGSGETQYF.

The rearrangement links TRBV4-1 to TRBJ1-2; the match to TRBD1 covers 8 bases. The germline V gene has CDR1 MGHRA and CDR2 YSYEKL. With V trimmed by 3 bases and J by 4 bases, 7 bases remained unmatched. The CDR3 contains 15 residues. CDR3 DNA: TGCGCCAGCAGCCATCTTGCAGGGGGCGCCTATGGCTACACCTTC. Encoded protein: CASSHLAGGAYGYTF.

V gene TRBV23-1 combines with J gene TRBJ2-7, with D possibly being TRBD2 (5 bases). TRBV23-1 is an open reading frame whose function is uncertain. This CDR3 is built from 12 residues. Trimming cost V 7 bases and J 6 bases, with 13 bases left between them. The DNA of the CDR3 is TGCGCCAGCACCTCCCGGGGATTCGAGCAGTACGTC. It is translated as CASTSRGFEQYV.

The J gene is TRBJ2-7, the V gene TRBV7-3; D is undetermined. Trimming cost V 8 bases and J 0 bases, with 11 bases left between them. Germline values: CDR1 SGHTA, CDR2 FQGTGA. CDR3 length: 13 amino acids. The CDR3: CASPSPPSYEQYF. The CDR3 DNA follows: TGTGCCAGCCCCAGCCCTCCCTCCTACGAGCAGTACTTC. Using reference TRBV7-3 and TRBJ2-7 for the parts outside the CDR3, the full variable domain is GAGVSQTPSNKVTEKGKYVELRCDPISGHTALYWYRQSLGQGPEFLIYFQGTGAADDSGLPNDRFFAVRPEGSVSTLKIQRTERGDSAVYLCASPSPPSYEQYFGPGTRLTVT.

The chain has TRBV11-2 and TRBJ1-5; 8 bases are a match to TRBD1. V trimming: 3 bases; J trimming: 2 bases; junction bases outside the gene matches: 15. The CDR3 consists of 19 residues. CDR1 is SGHAT and CDR2 is FQNNGV in the germline V gene. The CDR3 nucleotides read TGTGCCAGCAGCTTCCCACAGGGAGGGACAGGACCCCGCAATCAGCCCCAGCATTTT. Its protein product is CASSFPQGGTGPRNQPQHF.

The chain uses TRBV5-1 and TRBJ2-2, with D perhaps matching TRBD2 (5 bases). The CDR3 is 15 amino acids. The V and J ends lost 3 bases and 4 bases respectively, with 13 bases between them. From germline, CDR1 is SGHRS and CDR2 YFSETQ. CDR3 sequence (DNA): TGCGCCAGCAGCTCAGGACTTGATCTCACCGGGGAGCTGTTTTTT. It yields the protein CASSSGLDLTGELFF.

This chain joins TRBV5-8 and TRBJ1-6; maybe TRBD1 (5 bases). The germline gives CDR1 SGHTS, CDR2 YDEGEE. The CDR3 has 17 residues. The V end lost 4 bases, the J end lost 1 base, and 15 bases lay between the germline ends. CDR3 sequence (DNA): TGTGCCAGCAGCACCTACAGGAGCCCATCCTATAATTCACCCCTCCACTTT. It encodes CASSTYRSPSYNSPLHF.